The 27 T cell receptor beta chains below come from one sample, sequenced in a study of blood T cell repertoires in COVID-19. The repertoire was sequenced with immunoSEQ multiplex PCR; TCRdb's copy has only in-frame clones and lacks some. The sample lists about 170,000 clones, 85% to 90% occurring once. Material for sequencing was peripheral blood. These receptors originate from a woman older than 75 in a cohort sampled during active or convalescent COVID-19.

The gene calls are TRBV18 and TRBJ2-5; 7 bases align to TRBD2. This CDR3 has 18 residues. The ends lost 3 bases at V and 1 base at J; junction bases unmatched: 14. CDR1 is KGHSH, CDR2 LQKENI, per germline. The CDR3 DNA follows: TGTGCCAGCTCACCGCGAGCGGGAAGTCTCTGGGTCCAAGAGACCCAGTACTTC. Amino acid sequence: CASSPRAGSLWVQETQYF.

This sequence joins TRBV18 and TRBJ2-6; D might be TRBD1 (5 bases). The germline V gene encodes CDR1 KGHSH and CDR2 LQKENI. Trimming removed 0 bases at V and 3 bases at J, with 12 bases between. The CDR3 loop spans 17 amino acids. CDR3 bases: TGTGCCAGCTCACCACCGAACAGGTTAAGTGGGGCCAACGTCCTGACTTTC. Translation: CASSPPNRLSGANVLTF.

The V gene is TRBV2, the J gene TRBJ1-2; 8 bases fit TRBD1. Trimming at V came to 4 bases and at J to 4 bases, leaving 14 bases not matched to a gene. The CDR3 contains 17 residues. Germline V CDR1 and CDR2: SNHLY, FYNNEI. The CDR3 loop is CASSGYGLDREGYGYTF. The CDR3 region has the DNA TGTGCCAGCAGTGGATACGGCCTGGACAGGGAGGGCTATGGCTACACCTTC. Supplemented by reference TRBV2 and TRBJ1-2, the full variable domain reads EPEVTQTPSHQVTQMGQEVILRCVPISNHLYFYWYRQILGQKVEFLVSFYNNEISEKSEIFDDQFSVERPDGSNFTLKIRSTKLEDSAMYFCASSGYGLDREGYGYTFGSGTRLTVV.

The chain uses TRBV2 and TRBJ2-2; 8 bases are a match to TRBD1. J lost 5 bases, V lost 6 bases, and 11 bases had no gene match. In germline, CDR1 is SNHLY, CDR2 FYNNEI. The CDR3 sequence is 16 residues long. For the CDR3, the DNA is TGTGCCAGCAGCGGAGCTGAGACAGGGGTTACCGGGGAGCTGTTTTTT. Translated, it gives CASSGAETGVTGELFF.

The rearrangement links TRBV7-2 to TRBJ2-5, with TRBD2 matching over 8 bases. V lost 1 base and J lost 7; bases outside the gene matches: 14. CDR3 length: 17 residues. Germline CDR1 reads SGHTA; CDR2 reads FQGNSA. This chain's CDR3 is CASSLVAGGPVFGTQYF. Here the CDR3 DNA reads TGTGCCAGCAGCTTAGTGGCGGGAGGCCCTGTTTTTGGGACCCAGTACTTC.

The V and J genes are TRBV7-2 and TRBJ2-1, with 11 bases matching TRBD2. This CDR3 has 15 residues. V was clipped by 3 bases and J by 5 bases; unmatched bases: 3. The germline gives CDR1 SGHTA, CDR2 FQGNSA. DNA for the CDR3: TGTGCCAGCAGCTTGACTAGCGGGGTAGACAATGAGCAGTTCTTC. Translation: CASSLTSGVDNEQFF.

This clone was counted between two and nine times. The genes are TRBV3-1 (or the pseudogene TRBV3-2) and TRBJ2-5; weak D call: TRBD2 (5 bases). Trimming stripped 0 bases from V and 0 bases from J, with 17 bases between. Germline V gives CDR1 LGHDT, CDR2 YNNKEL (reference sequence). There are 18 residues in the CDR3. CDR3 sequence: CASSQDRRRQPYQETQYF. The CDR3 DNA reads TGTGCCAGCAGCCAAGACCGCAGGAGGCAGCCGTACCAAGAGACCCAGTACTTC.

The chain uses TRBV5-6 and TRBJ1-2, with TRBD1 matching over 11 bases. The germline gives CDR1 SGHDT, CDR2 YYEEEE. The CDR3 is 15 residues long. Losses at the gene ends were 4 bases for V and 6 bases for J; bases not matched to a gene: 8. The CDR3 is CASSIPGQGVNGYTF. CDR3 sequence (DNA): TGTGCCAGCAGCATACCGGGACAGGGGGTAAATGGCTACACCTTC. Full variable domain (remainder filled in from reference TRBV5-6 and TRBJ1-2): DAGVTQSPTHLIKTRGQQVTLRCSPKSGHDTVSWYQQALGQGPQFIFQYYEEEERQRGNFPDRFSGHQFPNYSSELNVNALLLGDSALYLCASSIPGQGVNGYTFGSGTRLTVV.

This clone appeared once. V and J are TRBV14 and TRBJ2-3; D may be TRBD2 (7 bases). CDR1 is SGHDN and CDR2 is FVKESK in the germline V gene. Trimming took 3 bases from V and 2 from J, leaving 15 bases between them. The CDR3 totals 16 residues. The CDR3 spells CASSHTRRGATDTQYF. The CDR3 nucleotides read TGTGCCAGCAGCCACACCAGACGGGGGGCCACAGATACGCAGTATTTT.

The J gene is TRBJ2-3, the V gene TRBV2; D uncertain. The germline gives CDR1 SNHLY, CDR2 FYNNEI. Trimming left V 3 bases short and J 0 bases short, with 13 bases between. The length of the CDR3 is 16 residues. CDR3 bases: TGTGCCAGCAGTGAGTCTCGCGCCTCGAGCACAGATACGCAGTATTTT. This sequence encodes CASSESRASSTDTQYF.

This chain links TRBV3-1 (or the pseudogene TRBV3-2) with TRBJ2-5; D may be TRBD1 (8 bases). The CDR3 contains 17 residues. V was shortened by 2 bases and J by 5 bases, with 21 bases between the two germline ends. CDR1 LGHDT and CDR2 YNNKEL come from the germline V gene (reference sequence). CDR3 loop: CASSQKPGTGGGETQYF. The CDR3 DNA is TGTGCCAGCAGCCAAAAACCTGGGACAGGCGGGGGCGAGACCCAGTACTTC.

CDR3 loop: CASSTSGQRNGPLHF. CDR3 DNA sequence: TGTGCCAGCAGCACCTCAGGGCAACGGAATGGACCCCTCCACTTT. This chain uses TRBV11-2 with TRBJ1-6, with a weak D call TRBD1 (5 bases). The CDR3 has 15 amino acids. CDR1 is SGHAT and CDR2 is FQNNGV in the germline V gene. V gave up 5 bases and J gave up 12 bases, with 20 bases separating them.

The rearrangement uses TRBV28 and TRBJ2-2; D is unclear. V lost 3 bases and J lost 0, with 5 bases in between. Germline loops: CDR1 MDHEN, CDR2 SYDVKM. The CDR3 runs to 14 residues. DNA for the CDR3: TGTGCCAGCAGTTTTCCAGCGAACACCGGGGAGCTGTTTTTT. Translating it yields CASSFPANTGELFF.

The V call is TRBV30, the J call TRBJ2-3, with TRBD2 identical over 7 bases. With V trimmed by 0 bases and J by 5 bases, 5 bases remained unmatched. CDR1 GTSNPN and CDR2 SVGIG come from the germline V gene (reference sequence). The CDR3 has 14 amino acids. The CDR3 nucleotides are TGTGCCTGGAGTGTAGGCGGGAGTGGAGATACGCAGTATTTT. This sequence encodes CAWSVGGSGDTQYF. The variable domain in full, with the rest retrieved from reference TRBV30 and TRBJ2-3, is SQTIHQWPATLVQPVGSPLSLECTVEGTSNPNLYWYRQAAGRGLQLLFYSVGIGQISSEVPQNLSASRPQDRQFILSSKKLLLSDSGFYLCAWSVGGSGDTQYFGPGTRLTVL.

The V and J genes are TRBV24-1 and TRBJ2-1, with a tentative D call TRBD2 (6 bases). This CDR3 is 18 amino acids long. From germline, CDR1 is KGHDR and CDR2 SFDVKD. The V end lost 5 bases, the J end lost 7 bases, and 26 bases lay between the germline ends. As DNA, the CDR3 is TGTGCCACCAGTGGCGGCGGGGACGTCTCGGGGATAGGAAATGAGCAGTTCTTC. Amino acid sequence: CATSGGGDVSGIGNEQFF.

In this sample, this clone turned up once. The chain has TRBV3-1 (or the pseudogene TRBV3-2) and TRBJ2-2; 10 nucleotides agree with TRBD1. The CDR3 spans 14 residues. V was pared by 5 bases and J by 7 bases, with 4 bases of the junction left unmatched. The germline CDR1 and CDR2 sequences are LGHDT and YNNKEL (reference sequence). The CDR3 loop reads CASSGTGDSGELFF. As DNA, the CDR3 is TGTGCCAGCAGCGGGACAGGGGATAGCGGGGAGCTGTTTTTT.

J is TRBJ1-4 and V is TRBV7-9; 9 bases map to TRBD1. The CDR3 spans 15 residues. V gave up 2 bases and J gave up 7 bases; unmatched junction bases: 5. Germline-derived CDR1 and CDR2 are SEHNR and FQNEAQ (reference sequence). CDR3: CASSLRTGAREKLFF. The CDR3 DNA reads TGTGCCAGCAGCTTAAGGACAGGGGCGCGTGAAAAACTGTTTTTT.

The chain combines TRBV10-1 with TRBJ1-2, with 11 positions matching TRBD1. Germline values: CDR1 WNHNN, CDR2 SYGVQD (reference sequence). This CDR3 is 17 amino acids long. V shed 6 bases, J shed 5 bases, and the junction held 14 bases outside the gene matches. DNA for the CDR3: TGCGCCAGCAGGACCGGGACAGGGGGGGGCCTAAGGTATGGCTACACCTTC. Protein product: CASRTGTGGGLRYGYTF.

This chain connects TRBV6-6 to TRBJ2-5, with D possibly being TRBD1 (5 bases). Germline V gene lookup returns CDR1 MNHNY and CDR2 SVGAGI (reference sequence). The CDR3 has 13 residues. V shed 6 bases and J shed 4 bases, with 12 bases lying between them. This CDR3 reads CASRGPLVETQYF. The CDR3 DNA follows: TGTGCCAGCAGGGGGCCTCTGGTAGAGACCCAGTACTTC.

This clone was counted a few times. The chain joins TRBV12-3 or TRBV12-4 to TRBJ2-3, with TRBD1 as a possible D gene (5 bases). The CDR3 length is 13 residues. V dropped 5 bases and J dropped 4 bases, with 10 bases sitting between them. CDR3 residues: CASSEQGPDTQYF. For the CDR3, the DNA is TGTGCCAGCAGTGAGCAGGGCCCAGATACGCAGTATTTT.

The rearrangement links TRBV2 to TRBJ2-3; 11 bases match TRBD2. Per germline, CDR1 SNHLY and CDR2 FYNNEI. CDR3 length equals 15 residues. The ends lost 3 bases at V and 5 bases at J; junction bases unmatched: 4. The CDR3 DNA follows: TGTGCCAGCAGTGAGCTAGCGGGAGGTCGAGATACGCAGTATTTT. Its translation is CASSELAGGRDTQYF.

The chain recombines TRBV7-2 with TRBJ1-4, with 8 nucleotides matching TRBD1. This CDR3 spans 15 amino acids. Losses at the gene ends were 6 bases for V and 5 bases for J; bases not matched to a gene: 8. From germline, CDR1 is SGHTA and CDR2 FQGNSA. CDR3 sequence reads: CASSFVTGGNEKLFF. Here the CDR3 DNA reads TGTGCCAGCAGTTTTGTCACAGGGGGGAATGAAAAACTGTTTTTT.

The V call is TRBV13, the J call TRBJ2-3, with 10 bases that match TRBD2. The V gene end was trimmed by 0 bases and the J gene end by 1 base; junction bases not matched to a gene: 1. The CDR3 sequence is 16 residues long. CDR1 PRHDT and CDR2 FYEKMQ come from the germline V gene (reference sequence). Here the CDR3 reads CASSLGGLARTDTQYF. The DNA for the CDR3 is TGTGCCAGCAGCTTAGGGGGACTAGCGCGCACAGATACGCAGTATTTT.

DNA of the CDR3: TGCGCCAGCAGCCTTCCTACCGGCCGGGACAGGGCAGTTGGCTACACCTTC. Translation: CASSLPTGRDRAVGYTF. The chain employs TRBV4-1 and TRBJ1-2; TRBD1 agrees at 9 bases. Germline CDR1 reads MGHRA; CDR2 reads YSYEKL. The CDR3 has 17 amino acids. V dropped 4 bases and J dropped 7; count of bases not matched to a gene: 16.

This clone was seen just once. The V gene is TRBV12-3 or TRBV12-4, the J gene TRBJ2-7; 7 positions agree with TRBD2. J was trimmed by 4 bases and V by 8 bases; bases with no gene match: 8. The CDR3 is 13 residues long. The chain's CDR3 is CASRGGGRYEQYF. CDR3 bases: TGTGCCAGCCGGGGCGGGGGTCGGTACGAGCAGTACTTC.

The chain recombines TRBV30 with TRBJ1-2; perhaps TRBD1 as D (5 bases). This CDR3 is 15 amino acids long. Looked up from germline, CDR1 is GTSNPN and CDR2 is SVGIG (reference sequence). V lost 0 bases to trimming and J lost 6 bases, with 17 bases between them. CDR3 protein: CAWSVRGNFYHGYTF. The CDR3 nucleotides are TGTGCCTGGAGTGTACGGGGGAACTTCTATCATGGCTACACCTTC.

The chain joins TRBV7-8 to TRBJ2-6; the match to TRBD1 covers 8 bases. With V trimmed by 1 base and J by 0 bases, 11 bases remained unmatched. CDR1 and CDR2 from the germline V gene are SGHVS and FQNEAQ. The CDR3 consists of 20 residues. CDR3 in amino acids: CASSLDRGRTLSSGANVLTF. The CDR3 DNA reads TGTGCCAGCAGCTTAGACAGGGGGAGGACGCTCAGCTCTGGGGCCAACGTCCTGACTTTC.